Below are 28 T cell receptor beta chains sequenced from a single sample in a study of cytomegalovirus exposure and HLA in healthy donors. PCR employed 60 Vbeta and 13 Jbeta primers. Assay: immunoSEQ multiplex PCR; the TCRdb copy retains only in-frame clones and omits some. The sample includes some 140,000 clones, 66% seen only once; the top ten take around 1.6%. What was sequenced was PBMCs. Source of these receptors: a human donor in good health.

This chain connects TRBV4-1 to TRBJ2-3; 7 positions agree with TRBD1. The CDR3 consists of 15 residues. Germline V gene lookup returns CDR1 MGHRA and CDR2 YSYEKL. The ends lost 3 bases at V and 4 bases at J; junction bases unmatched: 7. The CDR3 sequence: CASSQIGGRADTQYF. As DNA, the CDR3 is TGCGCCAGCAGCCAGATAGGGGGCAGGGCAGATACGCAGTATTTT.

The chain is built from TRBV27 and TRBJ2-7, with 7 bases fitting TRBD1. CDR1 and CDR2 from the germline V gene are MNHEY and SMNVEV (reference sequence). This CDR3 has 15 residues. With 5 bases clipped from V and 4 bases from J, the junction kept 11 bases outside the gene matches. The CDR3 here is CASSLFWTGKYEQYF. In DNA form, the CDR3 reads TGTGCCAGCAGTCTCTTCTGGACAGGAAAGTACGAGCAGTACTTC.

The sample holds a few counts of this clone. The chain carries TRBV19 and TRBJ1-5, with 7 nucleotides matching TRBD1. Losses at the gene ends were 8 bases for V and 7 bases for J; bases not matched to a gene: 8. Germline CDR1 and CDR2: LNHDA and SQIVND (reference sequence). The CDR3 covers 13 residues. The CDR3 sequence: CASVQGSGQPQHF. The CDR3 DNA reads TGTGCCAGTGTACAGGGGTCGGGGCAGCCCCAGCATTTT.

The V gene is TRBV18, the J gene TRBJ2-5; 8 bases are a match to TRBD1. The germline V gene encodes CDR1 KGHSH and CDR2 LQKENI. This CDR3 has 16 amino acids. The V segment lost 3 bases and the J segment 2 bases; nucleotides outside the gene matches: 8. This chain's CDR3 is CASSPRDRIGQETQYF. DNA for the CDR3: TGTGCCAGCTCACCTCGGGACAGGATCGGACAAGAGACCCAGTACTTC.

This clone has more than one count but fewer than ten. The chain combines TRBV19 with TRBJ1-5; 9 bases agree with TRBD1. CDR3 size: 16 residues. The J segment lost 4 bases and the V segment lost 1 base, leaving 5 bases of the junction unmatched. CDR1 and CDR2 (germline): LNHDA, SQIVND (reference sequence). CDR3 loop: CASSIGDRVGNQPQHF. In DNA form, the CDR3 reads TGTGCCAGTAGTATAGGGGACAGGGTTGGGAATCAGCCCCAGCATTTT. Full variable domain (remainder filled in from reference TRBV19 and TRBJ1-5): DGGITQSPKYLFRKEGQNVTLSCEQNLNHDAMYWYRQDPGQGLRLIYYSQIVNDFQKGDIAEGYSVSREKKESFPLTVTSAQKNPTAFYLCASSIGDRVGNQPQHFGDGTRLSIL.

The CDR3 sequence: CASRSGRGEQFF. CDR3 DNA sequence: TGTGCCAGCAGGAGCGGGAGAGGGGAGCAGTTCTTC. This rearrangement joins TRBV28 to TRBJ2-1; 8 nucleotides align to TRBD2. Germline V gene sequence: CDR1 MDHEN, CDR2 SYDVKM. The length of the CDR3 is 12 residues. V shed 6 bases, J shed 10 bases, and the junction held 5 bases outside the gene matches.

J is TRBJ1-1 and V is TRBV2; 7 positions match TRBD1. The CDR3 contains 14 residues. V was clipped by 7 bases and J by 7 bases; unmatched bases: 12. Germline-derived CDR1 and CDR2 are SNHLY and FYNNEI. The CDR3 bases are TGTGCCAGCACCCCACCCCCCCGGGACAGTGAAGCTTTCTTT. It is translated as CASTPPPRDSEAFF.

The chain joins TRBV7-3 to TRBJ2-3; 8 nucleotides line up with TRBD1. Germline V gives CDR1 SGHTA, CDR2 FQGTGA. V shed 5 bases and J 0 bases; nucleotides not matched to a gene: 4. CDR3 size: 15 residues. CDR3 in DNA: TGTGCCAGCAGCAAGCAGGGGGCCAGCACAGATACGCAGTATTTT. Protein sequence: CASSKQGASTDTQYF.

In its sample, this clone was seen once. The chain couples TRBV28 to TRBJ1-5; D call uncertain. Germline values: CDR1 MDHEN, CDR2 SYDVKM. Trimming took off 5 bases at V and 0 bases at J, with 14 bases between the two ends. The CDR3 spans 16 residues. The CDR3 protein is CASSPRSGYSNQPQHF. DNA for the CDR3: TGTGCCAGCAGTCCCAGGTCGGGGTATAGCAATCAGCCCCAGCATTTT.

This clone was seen only once. The chain is built from TRBV19 and TRBJ2-1, with TRBD1 matching over 11 bases. The CDR3 has 15 amino acids. Trimming removed 6 bases from V and 7 bases from J; junction bases left unmatched: 8. Per the germline V gene, CDR1 is LNHDA and CDR2 is SQIVND (reference sequence). CDR3 in amino acids: CASSLRDRGFNEQFF. The CDR3 DNA sequence: TGTGCCAGTAGCCTCCGGGACAGGGGGTTTAATGAGCAGTTCTTC.

The rearrangement uses TRBV2 and TRBJ2-5; no clear D. This CDR3 comprises 12 residues. Looked up from germline, CDR1 is SNHLY and CDR2 is FYNNEI. Trimming took 6 bases from V and 4 from J, leaving 9 bases between them. The CDR3 loop reads CASSRGRETQYF. The CDR3 nucleotides are TGTGCCAGCAGCCGCGGCCGAGAGACCCAGTACTTC. The whole variable domain, filled in from reference TRBV2 and TRBJ2-5, reads EPEVTQTPSHQVTQMGQEVILRCVPISNHLYFYWYRQILGQKVEFLVSFYNNEISEKSEIFDDQFSVERPDGSNFTLKIRSTKLEDSAMYFCASSRGRETQYFGPGTRLLVL.

The chain combines TRBV11-2 with TRBJ2-7, with TRBD1 identical over 9 bases. Germline loops: CDR1 SGHAT, CDR2 FQNNGV. This CDR3 has 13 amino acids. The V and J ends lost 5 bases and 4 bases, in that order; junction bases with no gene match: 3. The CDR3 nucleotides read TGTGCCAGCAGCCTGGACAGGGGATACGAGCAGTACTTC. Translation: CASSLDRGYEQYF.

The V gene is TRBV29-1, the J gene TRBJ2-1, with 7 bases aligning to TRBD1. This CDR3 contains 13 residues. With V trimmed by 2 bases and J by 4 bases, 2 bases remained unmatched. Per the germline V gene, CDR1 is SQVTM and CDR2 is ANQGSEA. CDR3: CSVETGAYNEQFF. DNA for the CDR3: TGCAGCGTTGAAACAGGGGCATACAATGAGCAGTTCTTC.

In its sample, this clone was seen a few times. The rearrangement uses TRBV19 and TRBJ2-6; maybe TRBD1 (6 bases). The CDR3 extends over 19 amino acids. The germline gives CDR1 LNHDA, CDR2 SQIVND (reference sequence). The V end lost 7 bases, the J end lost 1 base, and 23 bases lay between the germline ends. CDR3 sequence (DNA): TGTGCCAGTACCATTAGGAAAGGGACAACCCGATCTGGGGCCAACGTCCTGACTTTC. This codes for CASTIRKGTTRSGANVLTF. Full variable domain (rest looked up from reference TRBV19 and TRBJ2-6): DGGITQSPKYLFRKEGQNVTLSCEQNLNHDAMYWYRQDPGQGLRLIYYSQIVNDFQKGDIAEGYSVSREKKESFPLTVTSAQKNPTAFYLCASTIRKGTTRSGANVLTFGAGSRLTVL.

V usage is TRBV6-5 and J usage is TRBJ1-5, with unresolved D. Trimming cost V 0 bases and J 4 bases, with 10 bases left between them. Germline V gene lookup returns CDR1 MNHEY and CDR2 SVGAGI. The CDR3 spans 15 residues. Here the CDR3 reads CASSYSAGRNQPQHF. For the CDR3, the DNA is TGTGCCAGCAGTTACTCCGCCGGCAGGAATCAGCCCCAGCATTTT.

The rearrangement joins TRBV19 to TRBJ1-5; 7 bases fit TRBD1. The CDR3 loop spans 15 amino acids. Germline V gene data show CDR1 as LNHDA and CDR2 as SQIVND (reference sequence). With V trimmed by 5 bases and J by 2 bases, 6 bases remained unmatched. CDR3 protein: CASSLTGFGNQPQHF. The CDR3 DNA reads TGTGCCAGTAGTCTGACAGGGTTCGGCAATCAGCCCCAGCATTTT.

The chain employs TRBV28 and TRBJ2-7; a possible D gene is TRBD1 (7 bases). The CDR3 is made up of 14 amino acids. CDR1 is MDHEN, CDR2 SYDVKM, per germline. Trimming cost V 6 bases and J 3 bases, with 15 bases left between them. CDR3 loop: CASRSGGQNYEQYF. DNA of the CDR3: TGTGCCAGCAGATCCGGGGGACAGAACTACGAGCAGTACTTC.

This clone occurred a few times. The rearrangement uses TRBV19 and TRBJ2-7, with a tentative D call TRBD1 (6 bases). CDR1 is LNHDA, CDR2 SQIVND, per germline (reference sequence). This CDR3 has 15 amino acids. Trimming removed 4 bases at V and 4 bases at J, with 17 bases between. The CDR3 reads CASSTHSTGLYEQYF. The CDR3 DNA reads as TGTGCCAGTAGTACCCACAGCACAGGGTTGTACGAGCAGTACTTC.

J is TRBJ2-4 and V is TRBV29-1, with 10 bases matching TRBD1. Germline CDR1 SQVTM, CDR2 ANQGSEA. V trimming: 8 bases; J trimming: 8 bases; junction bases outside the gene matches: 9. The CDR3 loop spans 13 amino acids. The CDR3, as DNA: TGCAGCTTCACCTCGGGACAGGGGTACATTCAGTACTTC. Residues: CSFTSGQGYIQYF. Full variable domain (remainder filled in from reference TRBV29-1 and TRBJ2-4): SAVISQKPSRDICQRGTSLTIQCQVDSQVTMMFWYRQQPGQSLTLIATANQGSEATYESGFVIDKFPISRPNLTFSTLTVSNMSPEDSSIYLCSFTSGQGYIQYFGAGTRLSVL.

The chain recombines TRBV29-1 with TRBJ2-1; perhaps TRBD1 as D (5 bases). V dropped 3 bases and J dropped 5 bases, with 11 bases sitting between them. In germline, CDR1 is SQVTM, CDR2 ANQGSEA. CDR3 length: 13 residues. As DNA, the CDR3 is TGCAGCGTTGAGGTAAGGGGCGACAATGAGCAGTTCTTC. It translates to CSVEVRGDNEQFF.

Remarks on this clone: This sample includes further DNA sequences coding for the same CDR3. CDR3 region: CASSLVTGASYEQYF. The CDR3 coding sequence is TGCGCCAGCAGCTTGGTTACAGGGGCCAGCTACGAGCAGTACTTC. The rearrangement joins TRBV5-1 to TRBJ2-7; 7 nucleotides agree with TRBD1. The CDR3 covers 15 residues. Germline-derived CDR1 and CDR2 are SGHRS and YFSETQ. The ends lost 0 bases at V and 3 bases at J; junction bases unmatched: 6.

The chain uses TRBV9 and TRBJ2-5, with 7 bases matching TRBD2. The CDR3 consists of 18 residues. J gave up 5 bases and V 0 bases, and 16 bases lay outside the gene matches. The germline gives CDR1 SGDLS, CDR2 YYNGEE. DNA for the CDR3: TGTGCCAGCAGCGTAGAGAGCGGCGGGGCGGGAGTACAGGAGACCCAGTACTTC. It translates to CASSVESGGAGVQETQYF.

This clone was found a few times. V is TRBV7-9 and J is TRBJ2-3, with TRBD2 matching 14 bases. Germline lookup yields CDR1 SEHNR and CDR2 FQNEAQ (reference sequence). There are 16 residues in the CDR3. The trim removed 5 bases at V and 6 bases at J, leaving 7 bases unmatched. For the CDR3, the DNA is TGTGCCAGCAGCCCCCGGGGACTAGCGGGAGCCGATACGCAGTATTTT. Amino acids: CASSPRGLAGADTQYF.

The V and J genes are TRBV20-1 and TRBJ2-7, with 8 bases fitting TRBD1. Unmatched junction bases numbered 4, after V lost 6 bases and J lost 6 bases. Germline V gene lookup returns CDR1 DFQATT and CDR2 SNEGSKA (reference sequence). The CDR3 has 11 amino acids. Written as DNA, the CDR3 is TGCAGTGCCCAACAGGGGGTCGAGCAGTACTTC. This codes for CSAQQGVEQYF.

The chain uses TRBV6-6 and TRBJ2-7, with D perhaps matching TRBD1 (5 bases). V was clipped by 2 bases and J by 5 bases, with 19 bases between them. The CDR3 is 16 amino acids. Germline V gene lookup returns CDR1 MNHNY and CDR2 SVGAGI (reference sequence). As DNA, the CDR3 is TGTGCCAGCAGTTACAGTCCCCCAGGGTCCGAACACGAGCAGTACTTC. Translating gives CASSYSPPGSEHEQYF.

This clone occurred once. J is TRBJ2-1 and V is TRBV5-8; TRBD2 agrees at 11 bases. The V and J ends lost 0 bases and 12 bases, in that order; junction bases with no gene match: 8. This CDR3 comprises 15 residues. The V gene's germline CDR1 is SGHTS and CDR2 YDEGEE. The CDR3 loop reads CASSLATSGSVRQFF. CDR3 coding DNA: TGTGCCAGCAGCTTGGCCACTAGCGGGAGTGTAAGGCAGTTCTTC.

CDR3: CASSVAADTYEQYF. CDR3 nucleotides: TGTGCCAGCAGCGTAGCGGCTGACACCTACGAGCAGTACTTC. V is TRBV9 and J is TRBJ2-7; D is unclear. With 0 bases removed from V and 2 bases from J, the gap between germline ends came to 9 bases. The germline gives CDR1 SGDLS, CDR2 YYNGEE. This CDR3 is built from 14 residues.

The V call is TRBV6-6, the J call TRBJ2-3; the match to TRBD2 covers 10 bases. CDR3 length: 15 amino acids. The V segment lost 2 bases and the J segment 2 bases; nucleotides outside the gene matches: 1. In germline, CDR1 is MNHNY, CDR2 SVGAGI (reference sequence). The chain's CDR3 is CASSYLAGATDTQYF. The CDR3 nucleotides are TGTGCCAGCAGTTACCTAGCGGGAGCCACAGATACGCAGTATTTT.